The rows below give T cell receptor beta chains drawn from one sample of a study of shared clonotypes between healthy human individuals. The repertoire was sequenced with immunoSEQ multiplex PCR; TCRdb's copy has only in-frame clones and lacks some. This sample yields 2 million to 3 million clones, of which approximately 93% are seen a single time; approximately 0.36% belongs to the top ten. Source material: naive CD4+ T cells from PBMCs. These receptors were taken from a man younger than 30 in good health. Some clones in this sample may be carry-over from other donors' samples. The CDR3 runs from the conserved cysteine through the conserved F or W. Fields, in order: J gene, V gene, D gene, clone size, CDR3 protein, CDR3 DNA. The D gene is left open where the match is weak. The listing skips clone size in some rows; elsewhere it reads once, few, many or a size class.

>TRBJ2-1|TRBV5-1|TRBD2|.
CASSASGTRSYNEQFF
TGCGCCAGCAGCGCCTCCGGGACTAGGTCCTACAATGAGCAGTTCTTC
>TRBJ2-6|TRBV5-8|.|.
CASSLGTTGANVLTF
TGTGCCAGCAGCTTGGGTACAACTGGGGCCAACGTCCTGACTTTC
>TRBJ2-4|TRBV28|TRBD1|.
CASSLLDRGGGNIQYF
TGTGCCAGCAGTCTCCTTGACAGGGGCGGAGGGAACATTCAGTACTTC
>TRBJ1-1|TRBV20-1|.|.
CSAYPLREAFF
TGCAGTGCTTACCCTTTAAGGGAAGCTTTCTTT
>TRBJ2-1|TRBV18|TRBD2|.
CASSPQLAGWNEQFF
TGTGCCAGCTCACCACAGCTAGCGGGATGGAATGAGCAGTTCTTC
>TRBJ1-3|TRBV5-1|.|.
CASSSPGGSGNTIYF
TGCGCCAGCAGCTCGCCTGGGGGCTCTGGAAACACCATATATTTT
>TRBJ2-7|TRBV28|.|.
CASKKRPGHSPFEQYF
TGTGCCAGCAAGAAACGCCCTGGTCATAGTCCTTTCGAGCAGTACTTC
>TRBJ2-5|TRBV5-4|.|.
CASSFGRNGLGETQYF
TGTGCCAGCAGCTTTGGCAGGAATGGACTCGGGGAGACCCAGTACTTC
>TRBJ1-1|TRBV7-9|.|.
CASRGIGDTEAFF
TGTGCCAGCAGGGGAATTGGGGACACTGAAGCTTTCTTT
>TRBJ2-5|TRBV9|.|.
CASSATGNRGETQYF
TGTGCCAGCAGCGCCACAGGGAATCGGGGAGAGACCCAGTACTTC
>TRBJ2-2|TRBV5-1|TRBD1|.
CASSWEGQGFGELFF
TGCGCCAGCAGCTGGGAGGGACAGGGATTCGGGGAGCTGTTTTTT
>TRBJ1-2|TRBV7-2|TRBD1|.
CASSLVRDRNYGYTF
TGTGCCAGCAGCTTAGTAAGGGACAGGAACTATGGCTACACCTTC
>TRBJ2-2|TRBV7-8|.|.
CASGVMGNTGELFF
TGTGCCAGCGGAGTAATGGGAAACACCGGGGAGCTGTTTTTT
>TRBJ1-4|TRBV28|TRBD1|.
CASEQGNEKLFF
TGTGCCAGCGAACAGGGGAATGAAAAACTGTTTTTT
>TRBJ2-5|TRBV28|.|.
CASIPSGGQETQYF
TGTGCCAGCATCCCCTCCGGGGGGCAGGAGACCCAGTACTTC
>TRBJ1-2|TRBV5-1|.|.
CASSLDDVWRGGYTF
TGCGCCAGCAGCTTAGACGACGTGTGGAGAGGTGGCTACACCTTC
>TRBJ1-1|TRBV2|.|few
CASSGGLNTEAFF
TGTGCCAGCTCGGGGGGGCTGAACACTGAAGCTTTCTTT
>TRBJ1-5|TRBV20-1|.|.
CSASSGEPQHF
TGCAGTGCTAGCAGCGGGGAGCCCCAGCATTTT
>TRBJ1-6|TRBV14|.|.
CASSQEWDDNSPLHF
TGTGCCAGCAGCCAAGAATGGGACGATAATTCACCCCTCCACTTT
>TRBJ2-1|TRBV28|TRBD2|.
CASSLADPPKFF
TGTGCCAGCAGTCTAGCGGACCCGCCGAAGTTCTTC